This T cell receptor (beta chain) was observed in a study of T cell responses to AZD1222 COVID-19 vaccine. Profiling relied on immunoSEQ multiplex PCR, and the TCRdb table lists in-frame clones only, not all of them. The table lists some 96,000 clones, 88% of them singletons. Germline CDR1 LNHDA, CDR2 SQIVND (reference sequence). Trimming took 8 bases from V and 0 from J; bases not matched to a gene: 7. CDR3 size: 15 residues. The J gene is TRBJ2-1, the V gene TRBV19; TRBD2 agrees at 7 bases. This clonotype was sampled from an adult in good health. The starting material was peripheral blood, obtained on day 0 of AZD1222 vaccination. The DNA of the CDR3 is TGTGCCAGTTTGGCGGGCGGGAGCTCCTACAATGAGCAGTTCTTC. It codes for CASLAGGSSYNEQFF.